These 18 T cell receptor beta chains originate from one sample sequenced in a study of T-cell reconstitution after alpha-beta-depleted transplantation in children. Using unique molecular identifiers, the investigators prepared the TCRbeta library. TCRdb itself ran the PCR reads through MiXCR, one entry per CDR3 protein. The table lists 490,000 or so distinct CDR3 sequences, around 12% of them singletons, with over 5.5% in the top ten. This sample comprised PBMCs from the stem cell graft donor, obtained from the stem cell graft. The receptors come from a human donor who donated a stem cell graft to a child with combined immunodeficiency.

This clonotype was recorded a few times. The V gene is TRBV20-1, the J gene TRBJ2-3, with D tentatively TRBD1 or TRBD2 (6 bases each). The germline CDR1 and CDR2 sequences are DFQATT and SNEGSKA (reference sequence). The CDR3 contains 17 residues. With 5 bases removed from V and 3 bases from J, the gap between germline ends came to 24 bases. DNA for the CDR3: TGCAGTGCTGAAGAGACGGCCGGGGGCCAGGAAACAGATACGCAGTATTTT. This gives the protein CSAEETAGGQETDTQYF.

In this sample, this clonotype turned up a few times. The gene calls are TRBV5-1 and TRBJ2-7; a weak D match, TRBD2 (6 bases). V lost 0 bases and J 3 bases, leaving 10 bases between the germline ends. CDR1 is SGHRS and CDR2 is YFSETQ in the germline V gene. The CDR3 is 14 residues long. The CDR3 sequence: CASSLVAGFYEQYF. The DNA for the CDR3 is TGCGCCAGCAGCTTGGTCGCGGGATTCTACGAGCAGTACTTC.

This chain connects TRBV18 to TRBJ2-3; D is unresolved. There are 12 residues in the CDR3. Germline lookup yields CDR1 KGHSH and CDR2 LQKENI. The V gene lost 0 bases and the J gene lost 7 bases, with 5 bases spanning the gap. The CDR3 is CASSPPGNTQYF. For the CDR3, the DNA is TGTGCCAGCTCACCACCGGGGAATACGCAGTATTTT. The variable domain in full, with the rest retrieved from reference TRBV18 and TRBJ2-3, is NAGVMQNPRHLVRRRGQEARLRCSPMKGHSHVYWYRQLPEEGLKFMVYLQKENIIDESGMPKERFSAEFPKEGPSILRIQQVVRGDSAAYFCASSPPGNTQYFGPGTRLTVL.

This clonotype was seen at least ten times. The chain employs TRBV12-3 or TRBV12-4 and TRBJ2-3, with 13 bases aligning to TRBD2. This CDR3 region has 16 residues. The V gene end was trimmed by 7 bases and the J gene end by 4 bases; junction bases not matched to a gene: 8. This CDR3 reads CASTLRGTSGADTQYF. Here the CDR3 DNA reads TGTGCCAGCACCCTAAGGGGGACTAGCGGGGCAGATACGCAGTATTTT.

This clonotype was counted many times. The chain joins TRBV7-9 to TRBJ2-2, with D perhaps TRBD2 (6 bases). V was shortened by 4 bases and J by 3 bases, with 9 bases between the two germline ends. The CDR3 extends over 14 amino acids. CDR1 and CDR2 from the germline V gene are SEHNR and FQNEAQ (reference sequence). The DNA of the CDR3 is TGTGCCAGCAGCTCTTGGGAGGACACCGGGGAGCTGTTTTTT. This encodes CASSSWEDTGELFF.

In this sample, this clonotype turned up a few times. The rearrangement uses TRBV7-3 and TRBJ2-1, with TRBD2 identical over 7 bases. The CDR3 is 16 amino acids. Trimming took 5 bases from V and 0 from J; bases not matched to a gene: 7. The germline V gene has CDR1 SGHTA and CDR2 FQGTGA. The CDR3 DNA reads TGTGCCAGCAGCCTCCGAGCGGGGAGCTCCTACAATGAGCAGTTCTTC. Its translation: CASSLRAGSSYNEQFF.

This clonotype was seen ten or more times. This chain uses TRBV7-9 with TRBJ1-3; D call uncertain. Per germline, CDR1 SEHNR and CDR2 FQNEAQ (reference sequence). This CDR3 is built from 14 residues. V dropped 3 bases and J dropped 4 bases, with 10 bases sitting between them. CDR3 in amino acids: CASSFPRRGNTIYF. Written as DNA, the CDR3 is TGTGCCAGCAGCTTCCCCCGACGAGGAAACACCATATATTTT.

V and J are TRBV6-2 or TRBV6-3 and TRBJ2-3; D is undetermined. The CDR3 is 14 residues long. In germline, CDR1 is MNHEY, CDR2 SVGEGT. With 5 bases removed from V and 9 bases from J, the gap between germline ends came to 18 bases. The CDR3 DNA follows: TGTGCCAGCAGTCAGACCAAATTCCCTCTAACGCAGTATTTT. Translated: CASSQTKFPLTQYF.

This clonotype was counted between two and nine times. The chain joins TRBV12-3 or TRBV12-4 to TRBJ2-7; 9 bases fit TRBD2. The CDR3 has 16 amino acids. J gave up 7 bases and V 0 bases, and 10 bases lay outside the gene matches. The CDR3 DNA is TGTGCCAGCAGTTTAGCGCTCCTAGCGGGGCAGCCAGAGCAGTACTTC. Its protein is CASSLALLAGQPEQYF.

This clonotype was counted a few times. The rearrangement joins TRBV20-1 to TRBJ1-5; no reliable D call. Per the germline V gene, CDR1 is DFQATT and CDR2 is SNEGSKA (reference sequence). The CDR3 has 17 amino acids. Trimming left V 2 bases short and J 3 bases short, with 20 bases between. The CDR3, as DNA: TGCAGTGCTAGATTAGCCGGTGGGTTGTCGTACAATCAGCCCCAGCATTTT. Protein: CSARLAGGLSYNQPQHF.

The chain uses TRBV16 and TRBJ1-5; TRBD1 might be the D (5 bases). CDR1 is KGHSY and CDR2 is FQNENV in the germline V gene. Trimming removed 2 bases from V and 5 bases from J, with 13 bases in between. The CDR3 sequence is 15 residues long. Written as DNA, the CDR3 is TGTGCCAGCAGCCAACGAGGGACCCTCTATCAGCCCCAGCATTTT. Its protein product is CASSQRGTLYQPQHF.

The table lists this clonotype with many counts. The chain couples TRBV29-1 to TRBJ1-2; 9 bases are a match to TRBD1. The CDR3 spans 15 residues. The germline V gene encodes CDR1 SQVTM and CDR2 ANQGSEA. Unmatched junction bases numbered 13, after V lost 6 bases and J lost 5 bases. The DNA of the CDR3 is TGCAGCGTCGCCGGACAGGGGCCCGAAGGGTATGGCTACACCTTC. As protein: CSVAGQGPEGYGYTF.

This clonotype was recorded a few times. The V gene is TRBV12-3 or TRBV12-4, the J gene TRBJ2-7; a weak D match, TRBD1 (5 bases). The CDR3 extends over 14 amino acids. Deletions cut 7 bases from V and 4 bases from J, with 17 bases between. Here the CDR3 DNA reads TGTGCCAGCACCCTTAGAGAGAAGGGGTACGAGCAGTACTTC. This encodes CASTLREKGYEQYF.

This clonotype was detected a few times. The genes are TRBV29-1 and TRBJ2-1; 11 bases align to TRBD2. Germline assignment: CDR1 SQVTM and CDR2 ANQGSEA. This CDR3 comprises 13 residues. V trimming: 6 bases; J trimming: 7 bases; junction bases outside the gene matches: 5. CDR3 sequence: CSVTSGVRNEQFF. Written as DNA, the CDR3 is TGCAGCGTGACTAGCGGGGTAAGGAATGAGCAGTTCTTC.

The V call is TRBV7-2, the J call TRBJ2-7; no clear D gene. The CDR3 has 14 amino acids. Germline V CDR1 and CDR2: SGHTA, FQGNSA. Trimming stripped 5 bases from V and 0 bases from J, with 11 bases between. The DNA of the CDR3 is TGTGCCAGCAGCCCAACCCGGGTCTCCTACGAGCAGTACTTC. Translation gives CASSPTRVSYEQYF. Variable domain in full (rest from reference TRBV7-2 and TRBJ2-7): GAGVSQSPSNKVTEKGKDVELRCDPISGHTALYWYRQSLGQGLEFLIYFQGNSAPDKSGLPSDRFSAERTGGSVSTLTIQRTQQEDSAVYLCASSPTRVSYEQYFGPGTRLTVT.

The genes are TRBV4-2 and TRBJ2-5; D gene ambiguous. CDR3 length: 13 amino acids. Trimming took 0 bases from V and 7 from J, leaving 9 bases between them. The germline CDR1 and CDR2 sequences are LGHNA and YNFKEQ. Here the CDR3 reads CASSQDRLGTQYF. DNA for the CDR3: TGTGCCAGCAGCCAAGATAGATTAGGGACCCAGTACTTC.

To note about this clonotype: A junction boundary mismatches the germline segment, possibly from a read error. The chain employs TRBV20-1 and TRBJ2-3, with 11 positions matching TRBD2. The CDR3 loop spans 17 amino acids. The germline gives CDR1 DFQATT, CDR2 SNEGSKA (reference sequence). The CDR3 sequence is CCAGPSQLAGGTDTQYF. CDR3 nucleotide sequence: TGCTGTGCTGGACCCTCTCAACTAGCGGGGGGCACAGATACGCAGTATTTT.

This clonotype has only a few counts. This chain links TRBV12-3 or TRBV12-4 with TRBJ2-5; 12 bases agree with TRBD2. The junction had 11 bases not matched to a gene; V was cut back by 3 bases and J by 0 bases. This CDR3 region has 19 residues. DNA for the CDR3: TGTGCCAGCAGTTTTTTCGGACTAGCGGGGACACCTGACCAAGAGACCCAGTACTTC. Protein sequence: CASSFFGLAGTPDQETQYF.